Detailed here is one T cell receptor beta chain. Its cognate antigen has yet to be identified. Qualities for individual bases were not recorded, and no much larger clone is one base off. The sample is drawn from a study of blood T cell repertoires in COVID-19 (dated by TCRdb to about 2020). As for the study more broadly: Collaborator samples came from the United States, Italy and Spain and covered acute and convalescent phases of COVID-19. Nearly every sample came with metadata listing a de-identified subject ID, COVID-19 status, age in years and sex. Where available, HLA class I and class II types were taken from metadata supplied by the sample provider and were not determined by assay-based typing. Samples were obtained from the ongoing ImmuneRACE study (first 160 participants) and from 1,254 subjects provided by 6 global collaborators. The material from the prospective study consisted of cDNA or gDNA derived from T cells, B-cell-depleted T cells, or PBMCs. The repertoires were released in a freely available public database intended as a resource for research on the immune response to SARS-CoV-2. The dataset comprised deeply sampled blood TCRbeta repertoires from subjects exposed to, actively infected with, or recovered from COVID-19. Overall study results and their limits: The quantity of clinical and demographic metadata differed by source and by participant and was supplied without curation.

Germline trimming: 4 bases from V, 2 bases from J; junction bases outside gene matches: 6. The CDR3 measures 14 amino acids from cysteine to phenylalanine. The only DNA kept is the CDR3, 42 bases in frame from the first base. CDR1 and CDR2 are drawn from the germline V gene: SGHDT, YYEEEE. TCRbeta CDR3 regions were amplified from genomic DNA using the immunoSEQ Assay, a bias-controlled multiplex PCR. On the authors' methods: Within the assay, amplification of reference gene primers was used to estimate how many nucleated cells each sample contained. To quantify the absolute abundance of each unique TCRbeta CDR3 rearrangement, sequence reads were collapsed and filtered. For each sample, productive Simpson clonality was calculated as the square root of Simpson's diversity index across productive rearrangements. TCRdb stores this immuneACCESS table with in-frame sequences only. Part of the clones is absent; in the studies checked, under half of the shortfall reflects unresolved V genes, and no reason is known for the rest. D and trimming were read from the DNA, whereas the V and J calls and clone size are those reported in that table. Counted in this sample were some 190,000 clones; 70% to 90% of them appeared once. Roughly 4.5% of the sample goes to the ten largest clones.

Whole blood was collected in K2EDTA tubes by collaborating institutions according to the institutions' own protocols. Collaborator samples were shipped for TCRbeta analysis as frozen whole blood, isolated PBMCs, or DNA extracted from either sample type. This chain joins TRBV5-6 to TRBJ2-7; 7 nucleotides in the junction match TRBD1. The sequencing sample was made of peripheral blood. The sequence was collected from a woman at least 80 years old with acute or convalescent COVID-19. The DNA sequence is as follows: TGTGCCAGCAGCCTTGGACAGGCCACCTACGAGCAGTACTTC. It translates to CASSLGQATYEQYF. Outside the CDR3, residues come from the reference TRBV5-6 and TRBJ2-7 proteins, so the full variable domain is: DAGVTQSPTHLIKTRGQQVTLRCSPKSGHDTVSWYQQALGQGPQFIFQYYEEEERQRGNFPDRFSGHQFPNYSSELNVNALLLGDSALYLCASSLGQATYEQYFGPGTRLTVT.